This T cell receptor beta chain stems from a study of blood T cell repertoires in COVID-19. The overall study: COVID-19 samples, acute and convalescent, were from the United States, Italy and Spain.

Profiling relied on immunoSEQ multiplex PCR, and the TCRdb table lists in-frame clones only, not all of them. The table shows some 64,000 clones, with 70% to 90% occurring only once. Looked up from germline, CDR1 is SNHLY and CDR2 is FYNNEI. There are 14 residues in the CDR3. The V gene lost 2 bases and the J gene lost 5 bases, with 12 bases spanning the gap. The chain has TRBV2 and TRBJ1-1; TRBD1 is a possible D gene (5 bases). The sequencing input was peripheral blood. This sequence was found in a man aged 50 to 60 with active COVID-19. This CDR3 reads CASSEWVGGTEAFF. The CDR3 nucleotides are TGTGCCAGCAGTGAATGGGTGGGGGGGACTGAAGCTTTCTTT.